The clone carrying this TCR beta chain counts as medium-sized. Other nucleotide sequences from this sample produce the same CDR3. The sample originates from a study of control samples from healthy donors and cancer patients. The CDR3 is 17 amino acids. Unmatched junction bases numbered 11, after V lost 4 bases and J lost 5 bases. The germline CDR1 and CDR2 sequences are MNHEY and SMNVEV (reference sequence). Sequencing was performed with immunoSEQ multiplex PCR; in TCRdb, only in-frame clones are kept and a portion is missing. The data hold roughly 100,000 clones, with roughly 90% observed a single time.

The rearrangement joins TRBV27 to TRBJ2-2, with 9 bases fitting TRBD2. The sequenced material came from PBMCs. The origin of this receptor is a man in his sixties with lung cancer. This CDR3 is CASSSETRGGRTGELFF. For the CDR3, the DNA is TGTGCCAGCAGTTCAGAAACGCGGGGGGGCCGGACCGGGGAGCTGTTTTTT.